A single sample gave rise to the 30 T cell receptor beta chains below, sequenced in a study of T cell clonality in common variable immunodeficiency. Libraries were prepared by immunoSEQ multiplex PCR; TCRdb keeps only in-frame clonotypes and omits some of them. The sample presents around 50,000 clones, none singletons. Sequences were obtained from peripheral blood mononuclear cells. Receptors were obtained from a person aged 18 to 70 in good health.

This clone has a count of ten or more. The read halts 3 residues ahead of the CDR3 end, with the missing end drawn from the germline J gene. The chain combines TRBV29-1 with TRBJ2-1; D may correspond to TRBD1 or TRBD2 (7 bases each). Germline-derived CDR1 and CDR2 are SQVTM and ANQGSEA. CDR3 size: 15 residues. Trimming shortened V by 4 bases and J by 4 bases, and 17 bases separated the two germline ends. The CDR3 region is CSVGEGTVTYNEQFF. CDR3 bases read: TGCAGCGTTGGGGAGGGGACAGTGACTTACAATGAG.

This clone was detected ten times or more. The read comes to an end 3 residues before the CDR3 does, leaving the germline J gene to fill in the end. The rearrangement uses TRBV6-2 or TRBV6-3 and TRBJ1-1, with a tentative D call TRBD1 (5 bases). Germline V gene sequence: CDR1 MNHEY, CDR2 SVGEGT. This CDR3 spans 15 amino acids. CDR3 sequence: CASQTSGDRTDTAFF. CDR3 DNA, as far as it was read: TGTGCCAGCCAAACTAGCGGGGACCGCACAGATACG.

Details on this clone: An end of the junction differs from the germline gene, which may be a read error. The read ends 3 residues early relative to the CDR3; the germline J gene fills the gap. The chain uses TRBV7-9 and TRBJ2-7, with D maybe TRBD1 (5 bases). In germline, CDR1 is SEHNR, CDR2 FQNEAQ (reference sequence). The CDR3 length is 12 residues. CDR3: CSSSSDSYEQYF. The covered CDR3 bases are TGTTCCAGCAGCTCCGACAGCTACGAG.

Concerning this clone itself: The read falls 3 residues short of the CDR3 end, and the missing part is taken from the germline J gene. The chain links TRBV5-1 to TRBJ2-5, with D perhaps matching TRBD1 (6 bases). The V gene's germline CDR1 is SGHRS and CDR2 YFSETQ. Trimming took off 0 bases at V and 5 bases at J, with 14 bases between the two ends. The CDR3 is 15 residues long. The part of the CDR3 DNA that was read is TGCGCCAGCAGCTTGGTTCCAGGGGCAGGGGAGACC. Translated: CASSLVPGAGET. The full CDR3 is CASSLVPGAGETQYF.

On this clone: Read coverage stops 3 residues before the CDR3 terminus; the germline J gene supplies the remainder. V usage is TRBV2 and J usage is TRBJ1-2; 7 positions match TRBD1. This CDR3 comprises 14 residues. Germline loops: CDR1 SNHLY, CDR2 FYNNEI. The CDR3 is CASSETGANYDYTF. Partial CDR3 DNA: TGTGCCAGCAGTGAAACAGGGGCAAACTACGAC.

This clone was counted many times. The read halts 3 residues ahead of the CDR3 end, with the missing end drawn from the germline J gene. The chain joins TRBV29-1 to TRBJ1-2, with TRBD1 as a possible D gene (6 bases). The germline CDR1 and CDR2 sequences are SQVTM and ANQGSEA. The CDR3 is made up of 14 amino acids. V was pared by 3 bases and J by 4 bases, with 15 bases between. The CDR3 DNA, read in part, is TGCAGCGTTGATCGGGTCGGGGGGCTCTATGGC. As protein: CSVDRVGGLYG. The CDR3, in full, reads CSVDRVGGLYGYTF.

Ten or more counts support this clone. The missing CDR3 end, 3 residues past where the read stops, is filled in from the germline J gene. J is TRBJ2-3 and V is TRBV5-1, with 10 bases that match TRBD1. The CDR3 extends over 15 amino acids. Germline loops: CDR1 SGHRS, CDR2 YFSETQ. V shed 2 bases and J 6 bases; nucleotides not matched to a gene: 6. CDR3 loop: CASSLNPGQGDTQYF. Incomplete CDR3 DNA: TGCGCCAGCAGCTTAAACCCGGGACAGGGGGATACG.

This clone was detected many times. The read terminates 3 residues ahead of where the CDR3 ends, so the germline J gene completes it. The V gene is TRBV5-4, the J gene TRBJ1-4, with D maybe TRBD1 (6 bases). The CDR3 totals 14 residues. V gave up 2 bases and J gave up 8 bases, with 13 bases separating them. The germline V gene encodes CDR1 SGHNT and CDR2 YYREEE (reference sequence). The CDR3 sequence: CASSLRVTGEKLFF. CDR3 bases read: TGTGCCAGCAGCTTAAGAGTGACAGGAGAAAAA. Using reference TRBV5-4 and TRBJ1-4 for the parts outside the CDR3, the full variable domain is ETGVTQSPTHLIKTRGQQVTLRCSSQSGHNTVSWYQQALGQGPQFIFQYYREEENGRGNFPPRFSGLQFPNYSSELNVNALELDDSALYLCASSLRVTGEKLFFGSGTQLSVL.

This clone has at least ten counts. The read stops 3 residues short of the end of the CDR3; the missing end is completed from the germline J gene. The genes are TRBV28 and TRBJ1-2, with a weak D call TRBD1 (5 bases). The germline V and J ends were trimmed by 5 bases and 7 bases, with 14 bases remaining between them. The V gene's germline CDR1 is MDHEN and CDR2 SYDVKM. The CDR3 runs to 13 residues. Incomplete CDR3 DNA: TGTGCCAGCAGTCTTTATCAGGGATCTGGC. Translated: CASSLYQGSG. The complete CDR3 reads CASSLYQGSGYTF.

This clone was detected ten times or more. The read stops 3 residues short of the end of the CDR3; the missing end is completed from the germline J gene. The chain recombines TRBV19 with TRBJ2-5; weak D call: TRBD1 (7 bases). Trimming took 1 base from V and 4 from J, leaving 10 bases between them. Germline CDR1 LNHDA, CDR2 SQIVND (reference sequence). The CDR3 has 14 amino acids. The CDR3: CASSIGGTAETQYF. The part of the CDR3 DNA that was read is TGTGCCAGTAGTATAGGCGGGACAGCAGAGACC.

This clone was found many times. The sequenced fragment ends 3 residues before the CDR3 boundary, so the rest is inferred from the germline J gene. The rearrangement links TRBV18 to TRBJ1-2, with 8 bases that match TRBD1. The ends lost 3 bases at V and 0 bases at J; junction bases unmatched: 3. This CDR3 spans 15 amino acids. Germline assignment: CDR1 KGHSH and CDR2 LQKENI. Here the CDR3 reads CASSPSGGANYGYTF. CDR3 DNA, as far as it was read: TGTGCCAGCTCACCCTCAGGGGGCGCTAACTATGGC.

This clone was seen many times. From the germline J gene comes the end of the CDR3, since the read stops 3 residues before it. This rearrangement joins TRBV6-4 to TRBJ1-2; 7 bases line up with TRBD1. CDR3 length equals 14 residues. Germline CDR1 is MRHNA and CDR2 is SNTAGT. The CDR3 loop is CASSDLGGGQGYTF. The sequenced part of the CDR3 DNA is TGTGCCAGCAGTGACCTAGGGGGCGGCCAGGGC.

This clone came up many times. The CDR3 is cut off 3 residues early in the read; its end comes from the germline J gene. The J gene is TRBJ2-2, the V gene TRBV5-1; 8 bases agree with TRBD2. The CDR3 loop spans 15 amino acids. The J segment lost 4 bases and the V segment lost 0 bases, leaving 2 bases of the junction unmatched. The germline V gene encodes CDR1 SGHRS and CDR2 YFSETQ. CDR3 region: CASSLAGGRTGELFF. CDR3 bases read: TGCGCCAGCAGCTTGGCGGGGGGGCGCACCGGGGAG.

There are many counts of this clone. The CDR3 region is CASSLDSYNSPLHF. Partial CDR3 DNA: TGTGCCAGCAGCTTAGACAGTTATAATTCACCC. This chain joins TRBV7-2 and TRBJ1-6; D unclear. The read is 3 residues too short to cover the CDR3 end, so that end is filled in from the germline J gene. CDR1 is SGHTA, CDR2 FQGNSA, per germline. This CDR3 has 14 amino acids. Trimming stripped 1 base from V and 4 bases from J, with 5 bases between. Combining the CDR3 with reference TRBV7-2 and TRBJ1-6 gives the whole variable domain GAGVSQSPSNKVTEKGKDVELRCDPISGHTALYWYRQSLGQGLEFLIYFQGNSAPDKSGLPSDRFSAERTGGSVSTLTIQRTQQEDSAVYLCASSLDSYNSPLHFGNGTRLTVT.

This clone was seen many times. The CDR3 extends 3 residues past the end of the read, so its final part is completed from the germline J gene. The chain is built from TRBV5-1 and TRBJ1-2, with D maybe TRBD1 (5 bases). This CDR3 is built from 12 residues. Germline loops: CDR1 SGHRS, CDR2 YFSETQ. The CDR3: CASSLRGEGYTF. The sequenced part of the CDR3 DNA is TGCGCCAGCAGCCTTCGGGGGGAAGGC. The full variable domain, completed using reference TRBV5-1 and TRBJ1-2, is KAGVTQTPRYLIKTRGQQVTLSCSPISGHRSVSWYQQTPGQGLQFLFEYFSETQRNKGNFPGRFSGRQFSNSRSEMNVSTLELGDSALYLCASSLRGEGYTFGSGTRLTVV.

Many counts were recorded for this clone. The read ends 3 residues early relative to the CDR3; the germline J gene fills the gap. The chain recombines TRBV2 with TRBJ1-2, with a tentative D call TRBD1 (5 bases). The CDR3 has 17 amino acids. Germline V gene sequence: CDR1 SNHLY, CDR2 FYNNEI. V lost 3 bases and J lost 0, with 17 bases in between. The CDR3 bases that were read are TGTGCCAGCAGTGATCGGGGGGGAGACATCGCTAACTATGGC. Protein: CASSDRGGDIANYG. The CDR3 in its entirety is CASSDRGGDIANYGYTF.

This clone was observed many times. Being one base from a much bigger clone, this may be a read error. The read falls 3 residues short of the CDR3 end, and the missing part is taken from the germline J gene. J is TRBJ2-3 and V is TRBV6-1, with 7 bases fitting TRBD1. Germline values: CDR1 MNHNS, CDR2 SASEGT. This CDR3 contains 14 residues. This CDR3 reads CASSETGISQPQYF. Partial CDR3 DNA: TGTGCCAGCAGTGAGACAGGGATAAGTCAGCCG.

Regarding this clone: Read sequence stops 3 residues before the CDR3 end, and the germline J gene provides the missing end. The rearrangement joins TRBV7-9 to TRBJ1-2; no reliable D call. Germline loops: CDR1 SEHNR, CDR2 FQNEAQ (reference sequence). This CDR3 is 12 amino acids long. CDR3 loop: CASSTHSYDYTF. CDR3 DNA (partial): TGTGCCAGCAGCACCCACTCCTACGAC.

At least ten counts were recorded for this clone. CDR3 sequence: CASRFRGGQSAEQFF. The DNA read from the CDR3 is TGTGCCAGCAGATTCCGGGGGGGCCAGTCAGCTGAG. The chain combines TRBV7-2 with TRBJ2-1; TRBD2 matches at 8 bases. The read ends 3 residues early relative to the CDR3; the germline J gene fills the gap. Germline V gene data show CDR1 as SGHTA and CDR2 as FQGNSA. V lost 6 bases to trimming and J lost 9 bases; unmatched junction nucleotides: 13. This CDR3 spans 15 amino acids. Combining the CDR3 with reference TRBV7-2 and TRBJ2-1 gives the whole variable domain GAGVSQSPSNKVTEKGKDVELRCDPISGHTALYWYRQSLGQGLEFLIYFQGNSAPDKSGLPSDRFSAERTGGSVSTLTIQRTQQEDSAVYLCASRFRGGQSAEQFFGPGTRLTVL.

This clone has ten or more counts. Read sequence stops 3 residues before the CDR3 end, and the germline J gene provides the missing end. This chain joins TRBV27 and TRBJ2-7, with TRBD1 matching 8 bases. Germline V gene sequence: CDR1 MNHEY, CDR2 SMNVEV (reference sequence). The trim removed 5 bases at V and 0 bases at J, leaving 6 bases unmatched. CDR3 size: 15 residues. CDR3 bases read: TGTGCCAGCAGTCGGACAGGGCAAGGCTCCTACGAG. Its translation is CASSRTGQGSYE. In full, the CDR3 reads CASSRTGQGSYEQYF.

Concerning this clone itself: A far larger clone differs by one base, so this is likely a read error. The DNA ends 3 residues before the CDR3 does, and the rest of the CDR3 is filled in from the germline J gene. V and J are TRBV30 and TRBJ2-2, with TRBD2 matching over 12 bases. Losses at the gene ends were 4 bases for V and 8 bases for J; bases not matched to a gene: 14. The germline V gene encodes CDR1 GTSNPN and CDR2 SVGIG (reference sequence). The CDR3 loop spans 17 amino acids. The DNA read from the CDR3 is TGTGCCTGGACTGGGGGACTAGCGGGTTCCCGGACTGGGGAG. This gives the protein CAWTGGLAGSRTGE. In full, the CDR3 is CAWTGGLAGSRTGELFF. Supplemented by reference TRBV30 and TRBJ2-2, the full variable domain reads SQTIHQWPATLVQPVGSPLSLECTVEGTSNPNLYWYRQAAGRGLQLLFYSVGIGQISSEVPQNLSASRPQDRQFILSSKKLLLSDSGFYLCAWTGGLAGSRTGELFFGEGSRLTVL.

This clone was seen many times. The read ends 3 residues shy of where the CDR3 ends; the end is completed using the germline J gene. This sequence joins TRBV6-1 and TRBJ2-1; TRBD1 or TRBD2 may be the D gene (5 bases each). Germline V lookup: CDR1 MNHNS, CDR2 SASEGT. The CDR3 is made up of 14 amino acids. Trimming cost V 2 bases and J 7 bases, with 12 bases left between them. CDR3 sequence reads: CASSERQRGNEQFF. CDR3 DNA, as far as it was read: TGTGCCAGCAGTGAAAGGCAGAGGGGTAATGAG.

The DNA read from the CDR3 is TGTGCCAGCAGCCGTCCGGGACACAACTCCTATAATTCACCC. Translated: CASSRPGHNSYNSP. The complete CDR3 reads CASSRPGHNSYNSPLHF. The gene calls are TRBV7-8 and TRBJ1-6; a weak D match, TRBD1 (6 bases). The CDR3 end falls 3 residues outside the read, so it is completed with the germline J gene. This CDR3 comprises 17 residues. The germline gives CDR1 SGHVS, CDR2 FQNEAQ. The V end was cut by 5 bases, the J end by 0 bases, with 14 bases between.

To note about this clone: The CDR3 goes on 3 residues after the read ends, and that part is filled in from the germline J gene. The chain links TRBV6-1 to TRBJ2-4, with D maybe TRBD2 (6 bases). The CDR3 is made up of 15 amino acids. In germline, CDR1 is MNHNS, CDR2 SASEGT. This CDR3 reads CASSEAPGGFYGQYF. The CDR3 DNA, read in part, is TGTGCCAGCAGTGAAGCGCCCGGAGGGTTCTATGGT.

This clone showed up many times. The CDR3 end falls 3 residues outside the read, so it is completed with the germline J gene. The chain couples TRBV18 to TRBJ2-7, with a possible D match to TRBD1 (6 bases). CDR1 is KGHSH and CDR2 is LQKENI in the germline V gene. Trimming cost V 6 bases and J 4 bases, with 10 bases left between them. The CDR3 runs 12 residues. The CDR3 sequence is CASSPDSYEQYF. The CDR3 bases that were read are TGTGCCAGCTCTCCGGACAGTTACGAG.

This clone came up many times. The read terminates 3 residues before the CDR3 end, so the remaining end is supplied by the germline J gene. This rearrangement joins TRBV6-4 to TRBJ2-3; 7 nucleotides agree with TRBD2. Losses at the gene ends were 4 bases for V and 2 bases for J; bases not matched to a gene: 6. The CDR3 consists of 15 residues. Germline CDR1 MRHNA, CDR2 SNTAGT. The sequenced CDR3 bases are TGTGCCAGCAGTGTCAATAGCGGGTCCACAGATACG. This codes for CASSVNSGSTDT. The full CDR3 reads CASSVNSGSTDTQYF.

This clone has ten or more counts. The CDR3 end falls 3 residues outside the read, so it is completed with the germline J gene. V usage is TRBV20-1 and J usage is TRBJ2-3; D is unclear. The CDR3 sequence is 12 residues long. Germline-derived CDR1 and CDR2 are DFQATT and SNEGSKA (reference sequence). V shed 1 base and J shed 7 bases, with 9 bases lying between them. Partial CDR3 DNA: TGCAGTGCTAGAGGCAGACTTAATACG. Protein product: CSARGRLNT. The CDR3 in full is CSARGRLNTQYF.

This clone came up many times. From the germline J gene comes the end of the CDR3, since the read stops 3 residues before it. The chain employs TRBV6-2 or TRBV6-3 and TRBJ1-6; 7 positions agree with TRBD1. Germline V CDR1 and CDR2: MNHEY, SVGEGT. V was pared by 5 bases and J by 7 bases, with 8 bases of the junction left unmatched. The CDR3 has 15 residues. The CDR3 loop is CASSRRQGGNSPLHF. The CDR3 bases that were read are TGTGCCAGCAGTCGCAGACAGGGAGGAAATTCACCC.

As to this clone: The missing CDR3 end, 3 residues past where the read stops, is filled in from the germline J gene. The chain carries TRBV30 and TRBJ2-4; 8 nucleotides align to TRBD1. CDR1 is GTSNPN and CDR2 is SVGIG in the germline V gene (reference sequence). The CDR3 loop spans 11 amino acids. CDR3 DNA, as far as it was read: TGTGCCTGGAGTCGGACAGGGAAT. Encoded protein: CAWSRTGN. The complete CDR3 protein is CAWSRTGNQYF.

Only a few counts were recorded for this clone. With the read ending 3 residues before the CDR3 end, the germline J gene is used to fill in that end. The chain links TRBV20-1 to TRBJ1-2; TRBD1 aligns across 9 bases. V lost 7 bases to trimming and J lost 4 bases; unmatched junction nucleotides: 13. Germline lookup yields CDR1 DFQATT and CDR2 SNEGSKA (reference sequence). The CDR3 loop spans 15 amino acids. The sequenced part of the CDR3 DNA is TGCAGTGGGTGGGTGGACGGGACAGGGACCTATGGC. Translating gives CSGWVDGTGTYG. The full CDR3 is CSGWVDGTGTYGYTF.